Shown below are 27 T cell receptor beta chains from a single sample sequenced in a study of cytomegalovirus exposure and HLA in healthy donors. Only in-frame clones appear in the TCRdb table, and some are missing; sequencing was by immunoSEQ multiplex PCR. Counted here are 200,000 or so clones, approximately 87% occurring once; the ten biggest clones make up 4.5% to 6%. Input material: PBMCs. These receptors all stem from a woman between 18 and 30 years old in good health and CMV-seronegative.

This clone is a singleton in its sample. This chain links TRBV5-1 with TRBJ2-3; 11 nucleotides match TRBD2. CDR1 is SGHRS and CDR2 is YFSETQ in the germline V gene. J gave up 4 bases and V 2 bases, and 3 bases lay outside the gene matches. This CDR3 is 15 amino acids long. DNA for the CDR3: TGCGCCAGCAGCTTTAGCGGGGGGGCCGCAGATACGCAGTATTTT. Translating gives CASSFSGGAADTQYF.

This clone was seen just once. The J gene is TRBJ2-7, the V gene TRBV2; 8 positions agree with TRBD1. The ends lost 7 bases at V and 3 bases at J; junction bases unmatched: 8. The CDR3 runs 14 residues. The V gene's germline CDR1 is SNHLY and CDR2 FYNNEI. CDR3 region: CASILDRDLYEQYF. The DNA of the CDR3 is TGTGCCAGCATCCTGGACAGGGATCTCTACGAGCAGTACTTC.

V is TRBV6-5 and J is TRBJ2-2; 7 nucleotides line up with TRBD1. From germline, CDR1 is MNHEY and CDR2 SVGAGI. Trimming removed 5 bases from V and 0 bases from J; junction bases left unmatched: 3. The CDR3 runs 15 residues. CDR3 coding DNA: TGTGCCAGCAGTCGAGGGACAGCGAACACCGGGGAGCTGTTTTTT. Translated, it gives CASSRGTANTGELFF.

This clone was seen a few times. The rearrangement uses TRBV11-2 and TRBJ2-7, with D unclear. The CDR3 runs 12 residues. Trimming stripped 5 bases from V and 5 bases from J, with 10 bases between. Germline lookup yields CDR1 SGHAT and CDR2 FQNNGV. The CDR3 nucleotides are TGTGCCAGCAGCCTACTCATTCACGAGCAGTACTTC. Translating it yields CASSLLIHEQYF.

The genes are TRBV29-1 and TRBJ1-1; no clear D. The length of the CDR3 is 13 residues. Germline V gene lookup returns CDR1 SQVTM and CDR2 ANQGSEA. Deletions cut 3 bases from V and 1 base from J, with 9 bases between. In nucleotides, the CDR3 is TGCAGCGTTGAGGCGACGGCGAACACTGAAGCTTTCTTT. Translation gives CSVEATANTEAFF. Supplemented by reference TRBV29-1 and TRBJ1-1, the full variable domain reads SAVISQKPSRDICQRGTSLTIQCQVDSQVTMMFWYRQQPGQSLTLIATANQGSEATYESGFVIDKFPISRPNLTFSTLTVSNMSPEDSSIYLCSVEATANTEAFFGQGTRLTVV.

This CDR3 is CSVEGGAREQYF. CDR3 coding DNA: TGCAGCGTTGAGGGGGGGGCTCGGGAGCAGTACTTC. V and J are TRBV29-1 and TRBJ2-7; TRBD2 might be the D (7 bases). The CDR3 extends over 12 amino acids. Trimming removed 3 bases from V and 7 bases from J, with 13 bases in between. Germline V gives CDR1 SQVTM, CDR2 ANQGSEA.

The CDR3 nucleotides read TGTGCCAGCAGCTTAGAGGTCCCTTCGAGCTCCTACAATGAGCAGTTCTTC. It translates to CASSLEVPSSSYNEQFF. This chain joins TRBV7-6 and TRBJ2-1; D is unclear. Germline CDR1 and CDR2: SGHVS and FNYEAQ. The ends were cut back, 1 base at V and 0 bases at J, with 13 bases in the middle. The length of the CDR3 is 17 residues. The entire variable domain, with the rest obtained from reference TRBV7-6 and TRBJ2-1, is as follows: GAGVSQSPRYKVTKRGQDVALRCDPISGHVSLYWYRQALGQGPEFLTYFNYEAQQDKSGLPNDRFSAERPEGSISTLTIQRTEQRDSAMYRCASSLEVPSSSYNEQFFGPGTRLTVL.

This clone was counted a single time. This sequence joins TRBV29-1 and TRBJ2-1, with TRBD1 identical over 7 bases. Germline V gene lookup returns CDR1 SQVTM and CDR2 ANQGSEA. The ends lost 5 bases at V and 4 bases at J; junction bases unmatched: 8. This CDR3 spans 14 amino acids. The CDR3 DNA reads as TGCAGCGTTTTAGGGACAGCCGATTACAATGAGCAGTTCTTC. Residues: CSVLGTADYNEQFF.

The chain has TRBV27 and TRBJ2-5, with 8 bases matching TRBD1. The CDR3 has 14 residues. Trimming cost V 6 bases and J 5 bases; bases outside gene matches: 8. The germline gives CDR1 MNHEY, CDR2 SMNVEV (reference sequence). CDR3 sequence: CASRGTGHRETQYF. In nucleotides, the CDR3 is TGTGCCAGCAGGGGGACAGGACACAGGGAGACCCAGTACTTC.

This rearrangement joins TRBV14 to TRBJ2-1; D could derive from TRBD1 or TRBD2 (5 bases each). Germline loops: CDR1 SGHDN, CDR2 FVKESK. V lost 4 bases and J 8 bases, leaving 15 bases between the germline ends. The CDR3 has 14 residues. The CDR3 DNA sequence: TGTGCCAGCAGCCGCGGACTGGTGGGGGATGAGCAGTTCTTC. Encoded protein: CASSRGLVGDEQFF. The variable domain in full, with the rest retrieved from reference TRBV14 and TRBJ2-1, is EAGVTQFPSHSVIEKGQTVTLRCDPISGHDNLYWYRRVMGKEIKFLLHFVKESKQDESGMPNNRFLAERTGGTYSTLKVQPAELEDSGVYFCASSRGLVGDEQFFGPGTRLTVL.

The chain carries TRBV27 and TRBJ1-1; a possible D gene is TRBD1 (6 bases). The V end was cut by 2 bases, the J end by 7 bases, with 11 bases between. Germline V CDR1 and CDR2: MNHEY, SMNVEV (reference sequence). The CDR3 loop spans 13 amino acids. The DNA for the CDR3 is TGTGCCAGCAGTTTAGGGGGCGCCGGTGAAGCTTTCTTT. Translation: CASSLGGAGEAFF.

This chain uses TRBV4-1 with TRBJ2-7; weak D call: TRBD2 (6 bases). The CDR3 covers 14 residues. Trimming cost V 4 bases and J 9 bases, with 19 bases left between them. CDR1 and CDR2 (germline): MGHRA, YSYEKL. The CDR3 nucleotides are TGCGCCAGCAGCCCACGGGAGATAACTTTCGGGCAGTACTTC. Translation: CASSPREITFGQYF.

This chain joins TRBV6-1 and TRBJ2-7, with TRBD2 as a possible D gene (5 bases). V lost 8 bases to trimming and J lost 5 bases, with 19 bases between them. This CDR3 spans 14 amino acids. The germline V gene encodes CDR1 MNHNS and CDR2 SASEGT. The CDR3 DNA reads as TGTGCCAGCTTCTTGACGGAGGCCTCTAACGAGCAGTACTTC. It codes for CASFLTEASNEQYF.

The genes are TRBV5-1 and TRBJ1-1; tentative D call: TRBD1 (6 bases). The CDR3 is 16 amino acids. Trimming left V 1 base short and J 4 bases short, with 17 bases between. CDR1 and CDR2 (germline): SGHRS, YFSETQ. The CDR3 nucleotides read TGCGCCAGCAGCTTGAACAGGGATGGGGGAATCACTGAAGCTTTCTTT. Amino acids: CASSLNRDGGITEAFF.

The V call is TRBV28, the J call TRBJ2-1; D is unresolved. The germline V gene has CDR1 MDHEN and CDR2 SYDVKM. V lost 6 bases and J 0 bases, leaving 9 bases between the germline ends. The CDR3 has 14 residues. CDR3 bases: TGTGCCAGCAGGTTGCTGAGCTCCTACAATGAGCAGTTCTTC. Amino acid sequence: CASRLLSSYNEQFF. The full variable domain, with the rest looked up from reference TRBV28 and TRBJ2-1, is DVKVTQSSRYLVKRTGEKVFLECVQDMDHENMFWYRQDPGLGLRLIYFSYDVKMKEKGDIPEGYSVSREKKERFSLILESASTNQTSMYLCASRLLSSYNEQFFGPGTRLTVL.

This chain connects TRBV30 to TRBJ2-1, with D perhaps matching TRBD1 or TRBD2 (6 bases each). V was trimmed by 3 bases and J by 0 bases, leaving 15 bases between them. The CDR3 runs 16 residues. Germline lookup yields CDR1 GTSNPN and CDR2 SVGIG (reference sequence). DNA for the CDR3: TGTGCCTGGAGAATCGGGGGCCGGCACTCCTACAATGAGCAGTTCTTC. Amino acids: CAWRIGGRHSYNEQFF.

CDR3 amino acids: CSVLSDQNYEQYF. The CDR3 DNA follows: TGCAGCGTTTTATCGGACCAGAACTACGAGCAGTACTTC. The V gene is TRBV29-1, the J gene TRBJ2-7; D is unclear. V dropped 5 bases and J dropped 3 bases, with 14 bases sitting between them. CDR1 is SQVTM and CDR2 is ANQGSEA in the germline V gene. This CDR3 region has 13 residues.

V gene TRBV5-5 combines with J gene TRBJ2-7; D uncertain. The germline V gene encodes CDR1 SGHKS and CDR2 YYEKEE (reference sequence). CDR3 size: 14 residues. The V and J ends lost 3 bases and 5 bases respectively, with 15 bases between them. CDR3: CASSSRPPPHEQYF. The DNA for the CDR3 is TGTGCCAGCAGCTCCAGGCCGCCCCCTCACGAGCAGTACTTC.

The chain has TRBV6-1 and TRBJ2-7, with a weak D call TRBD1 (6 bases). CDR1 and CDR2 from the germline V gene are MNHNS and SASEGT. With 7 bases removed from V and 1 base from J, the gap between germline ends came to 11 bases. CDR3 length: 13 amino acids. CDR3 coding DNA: TGTGCCAGCACTCGACAGGTTTCCTACGAGCAGTACTTC. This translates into CASTRQVSYEQYF.

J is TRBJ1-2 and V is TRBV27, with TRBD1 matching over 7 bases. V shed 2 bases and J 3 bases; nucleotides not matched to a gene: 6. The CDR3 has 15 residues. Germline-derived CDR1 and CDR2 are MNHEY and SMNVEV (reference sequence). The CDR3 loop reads CASSLSRQGHYGYTF. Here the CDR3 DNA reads TGTGCCAGCAGTTTAAGTAGACAGGGACACTATGGCTACACCTTC.

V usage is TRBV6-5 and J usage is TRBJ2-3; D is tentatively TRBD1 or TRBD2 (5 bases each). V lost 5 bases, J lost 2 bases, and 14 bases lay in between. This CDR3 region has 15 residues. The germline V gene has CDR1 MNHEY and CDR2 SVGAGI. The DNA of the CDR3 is TGTGCCAGCAGTATCGGGGACCAAGACACAGATACGCAGTATTTT. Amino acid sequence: CASSIGDQDTDTQYF.

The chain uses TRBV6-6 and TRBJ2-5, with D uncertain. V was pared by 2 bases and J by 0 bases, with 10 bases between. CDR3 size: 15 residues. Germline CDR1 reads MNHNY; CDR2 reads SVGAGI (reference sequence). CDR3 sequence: CASSYSGRYQETQYF. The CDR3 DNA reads TGTGCCAGCAGTTACAGTGGGCGGTACCAAGAGACCCAGTACTTC.

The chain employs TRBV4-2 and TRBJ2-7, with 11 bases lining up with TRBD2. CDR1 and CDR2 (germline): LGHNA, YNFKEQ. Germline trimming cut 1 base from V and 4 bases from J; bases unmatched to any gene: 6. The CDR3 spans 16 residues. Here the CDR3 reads CASSQVGTSGWYEQYF. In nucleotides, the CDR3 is TGTGCCAGCAGCCAAGTTGGGACTAGCGGCTGGTACGAGCAGTACTTC.

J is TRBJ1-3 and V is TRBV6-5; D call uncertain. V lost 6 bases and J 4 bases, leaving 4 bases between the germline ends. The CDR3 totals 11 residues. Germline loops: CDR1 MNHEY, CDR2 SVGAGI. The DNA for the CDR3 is TGTGCCAGCAGGGCCGGAAACACCATATATTTT. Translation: CASRAGNTIYF.

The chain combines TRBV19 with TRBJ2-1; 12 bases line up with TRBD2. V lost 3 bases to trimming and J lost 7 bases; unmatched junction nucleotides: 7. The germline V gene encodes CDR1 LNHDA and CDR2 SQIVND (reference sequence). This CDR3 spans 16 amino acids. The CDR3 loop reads CASSIPSGGAMNEQFF. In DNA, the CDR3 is TGTGCCAGTAGTATCCCTAGCGGGGGGGCCATGAATGAGCAGTTCTTC.

The CDR3 protein is CASSEGGAGGDTQYF. The CDR3 DNA reads as TGTGCCAGCAGTGAAGGCGGGGCAGGGGGCGATACGCAGTATTTT. This chain joins TRBV6-1 and TRBJ2-3, with 8 bases identical to TRBD1. The V and J ends lost 1 base and 6 bases, in that order; junction bases with no gene match: 6. Germline CDR1 is MNHNS and CDR2 is SASEGT. The CDR3 has 15 residues.

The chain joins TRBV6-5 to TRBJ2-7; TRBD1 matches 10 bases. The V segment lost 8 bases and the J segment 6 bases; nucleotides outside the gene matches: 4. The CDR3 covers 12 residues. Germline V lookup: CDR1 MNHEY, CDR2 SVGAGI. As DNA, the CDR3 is TGTGCCAGCCTGGGACAGGGGTCCGAGCAGTACTTC. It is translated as CASLGQGSEQYF.